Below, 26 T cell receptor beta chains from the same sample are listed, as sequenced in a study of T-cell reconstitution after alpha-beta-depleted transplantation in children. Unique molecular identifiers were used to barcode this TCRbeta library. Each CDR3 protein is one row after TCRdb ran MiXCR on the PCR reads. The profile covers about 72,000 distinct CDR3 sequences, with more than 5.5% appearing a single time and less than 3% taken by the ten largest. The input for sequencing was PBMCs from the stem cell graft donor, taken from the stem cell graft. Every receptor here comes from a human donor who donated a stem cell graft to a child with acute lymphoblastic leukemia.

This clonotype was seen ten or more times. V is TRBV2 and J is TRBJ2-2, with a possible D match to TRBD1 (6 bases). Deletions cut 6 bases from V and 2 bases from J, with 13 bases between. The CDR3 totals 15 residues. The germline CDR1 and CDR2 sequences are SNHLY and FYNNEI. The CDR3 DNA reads TGTGCCAGCAGCGAAACAGGGATAAACACCGGGGAGCTGTTTTTT. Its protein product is CASSETGINTGELFF.

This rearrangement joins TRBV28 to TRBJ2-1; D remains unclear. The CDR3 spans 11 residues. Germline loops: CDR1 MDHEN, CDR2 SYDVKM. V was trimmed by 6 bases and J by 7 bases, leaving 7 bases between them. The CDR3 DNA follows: TGTGCCAGCAGGAAATGGAATGAGCAGTTCTTC. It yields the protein CASRKWNEQFF.

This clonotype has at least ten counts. The chain's CDR3 is CASSLTGEQFF. The CDR3 coding sequence is TGTGCCAGCAGTTTAACCGGGGAGCAGTTCTTC. The chain uses TRBV12-3 or TRBV12-4 and TRBJ2-1; D is unclear. The CDR3 has 11 amino acids. Trimming removed 2 bases at V and 10 bases at J, with 6 bases between.

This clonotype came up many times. The DNA for the CDR3 is TGTGCCAGCAGCCAATCCCTAACAGGTTCCCAAGAGACCCAGTACTTC. Residues: CASSQSLTGSQETQYF. This chain joins TRBV3-1 and TRBJ2-5; tentatively, D is TRBD1 (5 bases). Trimming pared 2 bases from V and 1 base from J, leaving 14 bases between. The CDR3 covers 16 residues. The germline V gene has CDR1 LGHDT and CDR2 YNNKEL (reference sequence).

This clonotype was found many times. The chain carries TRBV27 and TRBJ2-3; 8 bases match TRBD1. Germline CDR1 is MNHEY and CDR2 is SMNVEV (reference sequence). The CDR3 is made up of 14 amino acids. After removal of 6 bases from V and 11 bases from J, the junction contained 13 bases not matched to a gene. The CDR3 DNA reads TGTGCCAGCAGCCCCCTAGGCAGGGGGCCTGAGCAGTATTTT. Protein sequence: CASSPLGRGPEQYF.

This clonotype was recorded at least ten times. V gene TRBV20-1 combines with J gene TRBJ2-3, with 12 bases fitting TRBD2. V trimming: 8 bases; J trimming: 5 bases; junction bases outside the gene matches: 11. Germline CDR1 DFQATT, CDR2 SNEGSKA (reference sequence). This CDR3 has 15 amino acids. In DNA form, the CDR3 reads TGCAGTCCCCTTCTAGCGGGAGGGTTCCTAGATACGCAGTATTTT. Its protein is CSPLLAGGFLDTQYF.

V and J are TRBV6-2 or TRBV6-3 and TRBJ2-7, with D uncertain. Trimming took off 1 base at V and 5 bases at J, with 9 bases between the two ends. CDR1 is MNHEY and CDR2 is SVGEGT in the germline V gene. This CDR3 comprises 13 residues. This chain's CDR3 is CASSYFQNNEQYF. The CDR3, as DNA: TGTGCCAGCAGTTACTTTCAAAATAACGAGCAGTACTTC.

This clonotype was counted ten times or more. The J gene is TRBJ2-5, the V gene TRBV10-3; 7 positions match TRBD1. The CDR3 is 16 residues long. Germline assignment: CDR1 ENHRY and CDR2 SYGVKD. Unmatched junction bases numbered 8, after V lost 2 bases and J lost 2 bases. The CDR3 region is CAISETPDRQQETQYF. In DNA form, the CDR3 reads TGTGCCATCAGTGAGACACCGGACAGGCAGCAAGAGACCCAGTACTTC.

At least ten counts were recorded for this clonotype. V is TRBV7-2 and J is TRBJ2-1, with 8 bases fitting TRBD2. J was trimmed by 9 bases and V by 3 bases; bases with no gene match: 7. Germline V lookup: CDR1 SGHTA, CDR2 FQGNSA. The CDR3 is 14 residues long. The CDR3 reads CASSLGLGSGEQFF. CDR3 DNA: TGTGCCAGCAGCTTGGGACTAGGCAGCGGTGAGCAGTTCTTC.

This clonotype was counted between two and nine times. DNA of the CDR3: TGCGCCAGCAGCTTTCGGCAGGACTTCAATGAGCAGTTCTTC. This encodes CASSFRQDFNEQFF. This chain uses TRBV5-1 with TRBJ2-1; a possible D gene is TRBD2 (5 bases). The CDR3 totals 14 residues. Germline V lookup: CDR1 SGHRS, CDR2 YFSETQ. V gave up 2 bases and J gave up 6 bases, with 12 bases separating them.

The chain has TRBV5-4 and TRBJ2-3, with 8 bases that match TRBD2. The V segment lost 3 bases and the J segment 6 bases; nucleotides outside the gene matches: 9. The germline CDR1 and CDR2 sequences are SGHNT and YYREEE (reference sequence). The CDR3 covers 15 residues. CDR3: CASSSKERERDTQYF. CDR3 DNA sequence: TGTGCCAGCAGCTCGAAGGAGCGGGAGAGGGATACGCAGTATTTT.

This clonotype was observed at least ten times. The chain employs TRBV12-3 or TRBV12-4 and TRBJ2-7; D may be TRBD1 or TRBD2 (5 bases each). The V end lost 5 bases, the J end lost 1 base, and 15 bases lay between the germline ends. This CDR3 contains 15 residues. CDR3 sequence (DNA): TGTGCCAGCAGTCTCCTCCGGGACCTATCCTACGAGCAGTACTTC. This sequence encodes CASSLLRDLSYEQYF.

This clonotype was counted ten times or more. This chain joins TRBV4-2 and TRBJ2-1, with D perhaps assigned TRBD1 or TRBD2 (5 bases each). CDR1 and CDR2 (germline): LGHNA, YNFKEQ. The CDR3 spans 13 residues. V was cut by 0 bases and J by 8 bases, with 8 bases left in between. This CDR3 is CASSQEGRDEQFF. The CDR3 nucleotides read TGTGCCAGCAGCCAAGAGGGACGGGATGAGCAGTTCTTC.

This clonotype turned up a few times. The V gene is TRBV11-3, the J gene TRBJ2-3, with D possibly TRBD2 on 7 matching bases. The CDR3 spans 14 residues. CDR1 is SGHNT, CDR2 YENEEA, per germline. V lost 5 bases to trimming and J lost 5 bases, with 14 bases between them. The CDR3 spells CASSKRGRGDTQYF. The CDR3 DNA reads TGTGCCAGCAGCAAAAGGGGGAGGGGAGATACGCAGTATTTT.

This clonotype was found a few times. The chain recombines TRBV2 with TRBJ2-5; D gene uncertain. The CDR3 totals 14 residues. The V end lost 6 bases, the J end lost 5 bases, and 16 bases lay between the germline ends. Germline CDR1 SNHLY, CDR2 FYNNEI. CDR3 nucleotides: TGTGCCAGCAGCGAACCGGGCCACACTGAGACCCAGTACTTC. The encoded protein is CASSEPGHTETQYF.

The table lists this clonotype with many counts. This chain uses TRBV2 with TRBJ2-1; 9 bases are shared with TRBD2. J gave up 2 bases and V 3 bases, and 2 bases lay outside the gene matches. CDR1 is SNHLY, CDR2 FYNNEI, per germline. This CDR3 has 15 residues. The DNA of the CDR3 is TGTGCCAGCAGTGATGCTAGCGGGACCTACAATGAGCAGTTCTTC. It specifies CASSDASGTYNEQFF.

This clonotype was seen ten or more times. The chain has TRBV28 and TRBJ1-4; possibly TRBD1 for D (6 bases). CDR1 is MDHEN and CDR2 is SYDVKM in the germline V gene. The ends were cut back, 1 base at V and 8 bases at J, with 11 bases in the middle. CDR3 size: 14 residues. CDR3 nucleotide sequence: TGTGCCAGCAGTTTATCAGGGGTTAAAGAAAAACTGTTTTTT. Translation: CASSLSGVKEKLFF.

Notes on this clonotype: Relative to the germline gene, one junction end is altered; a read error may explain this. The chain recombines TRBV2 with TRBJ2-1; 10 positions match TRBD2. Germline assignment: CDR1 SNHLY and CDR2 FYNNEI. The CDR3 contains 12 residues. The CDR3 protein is CASSGDIAGGPF. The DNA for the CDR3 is TGTGCCAGCAGTGGGGATATAGCGGGAGGCCCCTTC.

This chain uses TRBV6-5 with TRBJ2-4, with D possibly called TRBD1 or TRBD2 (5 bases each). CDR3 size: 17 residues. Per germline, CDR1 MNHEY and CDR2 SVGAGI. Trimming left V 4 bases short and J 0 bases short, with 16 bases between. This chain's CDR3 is CASSSNPGARAKNIQYF. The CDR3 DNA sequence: TGTGCCAGCAGTTCAAACCCCGGGGCACGAGCCAAAAACATTCAGTACTTC.

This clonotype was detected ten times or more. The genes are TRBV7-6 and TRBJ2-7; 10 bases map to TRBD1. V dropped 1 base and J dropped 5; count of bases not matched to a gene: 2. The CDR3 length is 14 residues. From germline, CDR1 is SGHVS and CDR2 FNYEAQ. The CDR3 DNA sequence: TGTGCCAGCAGCTTAGGGGGACAGGGGAACGAGCAGTACTTC. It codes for CASSLGGQGNEQYF.

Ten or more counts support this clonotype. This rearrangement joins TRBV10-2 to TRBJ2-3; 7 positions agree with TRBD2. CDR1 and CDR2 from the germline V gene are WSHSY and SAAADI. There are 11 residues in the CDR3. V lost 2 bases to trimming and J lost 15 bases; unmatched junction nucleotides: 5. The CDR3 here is CASSEGLVGYF. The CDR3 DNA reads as TGCGCCAGCAGTGAGGGACTAGTTGGTTATTTT.

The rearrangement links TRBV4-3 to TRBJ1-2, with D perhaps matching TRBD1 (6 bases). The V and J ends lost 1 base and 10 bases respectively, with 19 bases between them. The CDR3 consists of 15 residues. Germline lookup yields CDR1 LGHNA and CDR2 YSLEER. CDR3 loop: CASSQGVRTVLDYTF. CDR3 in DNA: TGCGCCAGCAGCCAAGGGGTGAGGACAGTCCTTGACTACACCTTC.

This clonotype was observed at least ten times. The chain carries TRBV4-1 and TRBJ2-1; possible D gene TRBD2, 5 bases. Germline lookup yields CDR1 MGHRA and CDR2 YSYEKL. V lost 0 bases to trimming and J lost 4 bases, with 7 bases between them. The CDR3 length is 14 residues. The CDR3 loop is CASSQDREYNEQFF. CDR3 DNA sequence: TGCGCCAGCAGCCAAGATCGGGAATACAATGAGCAGTTCTTC.

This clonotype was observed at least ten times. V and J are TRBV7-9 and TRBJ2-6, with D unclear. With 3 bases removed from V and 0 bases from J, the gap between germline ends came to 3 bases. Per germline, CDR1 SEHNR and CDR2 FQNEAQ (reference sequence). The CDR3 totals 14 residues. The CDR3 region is CASSLDSGANVLTF. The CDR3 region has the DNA TGTGCCAGCAGCTTGGACTCTGGGGCCAACGTCCTGACTTTC.

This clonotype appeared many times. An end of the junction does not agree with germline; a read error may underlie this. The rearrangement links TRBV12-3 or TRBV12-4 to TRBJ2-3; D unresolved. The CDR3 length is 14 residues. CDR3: CSSSLSRATDTQYF. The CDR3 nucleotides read TGTTCCAGCAGTTTGTCAAGGGCAACAGATACGCAGTATTTT.

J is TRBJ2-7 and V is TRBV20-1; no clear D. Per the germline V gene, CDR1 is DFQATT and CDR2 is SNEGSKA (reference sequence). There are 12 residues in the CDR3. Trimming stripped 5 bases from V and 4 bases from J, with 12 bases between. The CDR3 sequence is CSAGRHIYEQYF. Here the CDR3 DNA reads TGCAGTGCTGGCCGGCACATATACGAGCAGTACTTC.